A selection of T cell receptor beta chains follows, all from one sample in a study of cytomegalovirus exposure and HLA in healthy donors. The table came from immunoSEQ multiplex PCR; TCRdb's copy has only in-frame clones and leaves some out. The sample has 200,000 to 250,000 clones, approximately 78% seen once; the top ten hold around 4%. The specimen was PBMCs. These receptors came from a male donor in good health and CMV-seronegative. The CDR3 runs from the conserved cysteine through the conserved F or W. The D gene is left open where the match is weak. A row's size may be missing; if present it is once, few, many or a size class.

clone size,V gene,D gene,J gene,CDR3 DNA,CDR3 protein
.,TRBV5-5,TRBD1,TRBJ2-7,TGTGCCAGCAGCCATCAACGAGGGGGCCCCTACGAGCAGTACTTC,CASSHQRGGPYEQYF
.,TRBV4-1,TRBD1,TRBJ1-1,TGCGCCAGCAGCCACATACAGGGGCTGAACACTGAAGCTTTCTTT,CASSHIQGLNTEAFF
once,TRBV7-2,.,TRBJ2-3,TGTGCCAGCAGCTTAGCCGCAGGGGCCCGAGATACGCAGTATTTT,CASSLAAGARDTQYF
.,TRBV5-1,TRBD2,TRBJ2-1,TGCGCCAGCAGCTCTACTAGCGGGAGCTCCTACAATGAGCAGTTCTTC,CASSSTSGSSYNEQFF
.,TRBV19,.,TRBJ1-1,TGTGCCAGTAGTCCCCGAGCAGGGGTCAACACTGAAGCTTTCTTT,CASSPRAGVNTEAFF
.,TRBV7-9,.,TRBJ1-2,TGTGCCAGCAGCACTGACTCGAGGGCGGGGGGCTACACCTTC,CASSTDSRAGGYTF
.,TRBV25-1,TRBD2,TRBJ2-3,TGTGCCAGCAGGGAGACTAGCGGGAGAGGGGGTACGCAGTATTTT,CASRETSGRGGTQYF
.,TRBV19,.,TRBJ1-5,TGTGCCAGTAGTCAGGGGTTAAAGGCGCCTCAGCCCCAGCATTTT,CASSQGLKAPQPQHF
.,TRBV6-4,TRBD2,TRBJ2-1,TGTGCCAGCAGTCCGAAACTAGCGGGGTCCTACAATGAGCAGTTCTTC,CASSPKLAGSYNEQFF
.,TRBV6-5,.,TRBJ2-5,TGTGCCAGCAGTGCTCAGGGGAGTAGGGAGACCCAGTACTTC,CASSAQGSRETQYF
few,TRBV5-1,TRBD2,TRBJ2-3,TGCGCCAGCAGGCCCTCGGGAGGAGGCACAGATACGCAGTATTTT,CASRPSGGGTDTQYF
.,TRBV5-1,.,TRBJ1-1,TGCGCCAGCGCAAAAGAAGGGGGAAGGAACACTGAAGCTTTCTTT,CASAKEGGRNTEAFF
.,TRBV7-3,TRBD1,TRBJ2-3,TGTGCCAGCACCAGGACAGGGAATTCCGAAGATACGCAGTATTTT,CASTRTGNSEDTQYF
.,TRBV9,TRBD2,TRBJ2-3,TGTGCCAGCAGCCCCAATCTAGCGGGAATAGATACGCAGTATTTT,CASSPNLAGIDTQYF
.,TRBV5-1,TRBD2,TRBJ2-7,TGCGCCAGCAGCTTGGAGGGCGGGGGATGGGACGAGCAGTACTTC,CASSLEGGGWDEQYF
.,TRBV28,.,TRBJ1-2,TGTGCCAGCAGTTTGCCAGGGCGCTATGGCTACACCTTC,CASSLPGRYGYTF
.,TRBV11-2,.,TRBJ2-7,TGTGCCAGCACCACTCTGGACAGTCCCTACGAGCAGTACTTC,CASTTLDSPYEQYF
.,TRBV7-9,TRBD1,TRBJ2-7,TGTGCCAGCAGCTTAACAGGGGAAAGCTCCTACGAGCAGTACTTC,CASSLTGESSYEQYF
.,TRBV10-1,.,TRBJ2-7,TGCGCCAGCAGTGGGGCGACTAGATTCTACGAGCAGTACTTC,CASSGATRFYEQYF
.,TRBV28,.,TRBJ1-5,TGTGCCAGCAGTTTAGTCGGAGGGCACGGTCAGCCCCAGCATTTT,CASSLVGGHGQPQHF
.,TRBV7-3,TRBD2,TRBJ2-7,TGTGCCAGCAGCTTAAATGGTGGGAGGGACTCCTACGAGCAGTACTTC,CASSLNGGRDSYEQYF
.,TRBV18,.,TRBJ2-2,TGTGCCAGCTCACCACCTGACAGAGCCGGGGAGCTGTTTTTT,CASSPPDRAGELFF
once,TRBV7-9,.,TRBJ1-2,TGTTCCAGCAGCTTTCGGGGGGCAGAAGGCCCTGGCTACACCTTC,CSSSFRGAEGPGYTF
.,TRBV5-4,.,TRBJ2-3,TGTGCCGGCAGCCCGAGCACAGATACGCAGTATTTT,CAGSPSTDTQYF
.,TRBV6-1,.,TRBJ2-7,TGTGCCAGCTCCCCCGGACTCACCTACGAGCAGTACTTC,CASSPGLTYEQYF
.,TRBV11-3,TRBD1,TRBJ2-5,TGTGCCAGCAGCTCGGGGACAGGGTATCCCCAGTACTTC,CASSSGTGYPQYF
.,TRBV7-9,TRBD2,TRBJ2-3,TGTGCCAGCAGCTCCCTGGGTGGCGGGAGAACCACAGATACGCAGTATTTT,CASSSLGGGRTTDTQYF
.,TRBV19,TRBD2,TRBJ2-7,TGTGCCAGTAGTCCGGGGGGGTGGGAGAGCTCCTACGAGCAGTACTTC,CASSPGGWESSYEQYF
few,TRBV19,TRBD2,TRBJ2-7,TGTGCTAGCGGGAGAGGATCCTACGAGCAGTACTTC,CASGRGSYEQYF
.,TRBV5-1,.,TRBJ1-2,TGCGCCAGCAGCTTTGAACAGGGAGATGGCTACACCTTC,CASSFEQGDGYTF
.,TRBV5-1,.,TRBJ1-5,TGCGCCAGCAGCTTGGACAGTTACACCACTCAGCCCCAGCATTTT,CASSLDSYTTQPQHF